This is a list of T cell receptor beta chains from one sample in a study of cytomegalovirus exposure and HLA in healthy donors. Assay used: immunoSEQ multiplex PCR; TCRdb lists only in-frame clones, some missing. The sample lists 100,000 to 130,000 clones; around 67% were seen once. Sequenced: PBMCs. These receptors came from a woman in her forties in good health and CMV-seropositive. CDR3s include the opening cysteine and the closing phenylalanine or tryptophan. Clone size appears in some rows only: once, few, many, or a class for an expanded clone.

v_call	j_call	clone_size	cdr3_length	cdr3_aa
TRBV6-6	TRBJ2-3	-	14	CASRVRRGADTQYF
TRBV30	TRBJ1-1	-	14	CAWTPTGGDTEAFF
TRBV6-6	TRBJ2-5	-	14	CASSYSRVQETQYF
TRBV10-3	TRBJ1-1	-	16	CAISFPRDSLNTEAFF
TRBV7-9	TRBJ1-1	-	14	CASSLRQGNTEAFF
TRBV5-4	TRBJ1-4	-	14	CASSLDRGDEKLFF
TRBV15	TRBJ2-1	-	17	CATSAYQGAPTSDEQFF
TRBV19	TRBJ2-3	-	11	CASATRDTQYF
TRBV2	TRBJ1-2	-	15	CASSEGAGGAYGYTF
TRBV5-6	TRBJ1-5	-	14	CASSLFQFNQPQHF
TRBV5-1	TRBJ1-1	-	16	CASSLDKQGGNTEAFF
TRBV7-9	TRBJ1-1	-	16	CASSPFGTGGNTEAFF
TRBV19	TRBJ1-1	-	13	CATKGLMNTEAFF
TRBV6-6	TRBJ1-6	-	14	CASSPGQGGSPLHF
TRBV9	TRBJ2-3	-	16	CASSVDSGGSTDTQYF
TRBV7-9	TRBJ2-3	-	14	CASSLDGAMAEQYF
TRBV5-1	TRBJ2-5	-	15	CASSLQGATQETQYF
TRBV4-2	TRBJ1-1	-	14	CASSPGQGALEAFF
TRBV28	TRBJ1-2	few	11	CASSNRVGYTF
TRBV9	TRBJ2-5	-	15	CASSVAGGMRETQYF